A selection of T cell receptor beta chains follows, all from one sample in a study of CD4+ T cells in melanoma. Profiled with immunoSEQ multiplex PCR; TCRdb holds only in-frame clones, not every one. Of around 10,000 clones listed, around 69% are singletons. Sequencing was done on a sample of tumor tissue. The source is a human donor with melanoma. Each CDR3 is given with its conserved first and last residue. A D gene is named only where the DNA matches it firmly. The size of a clone is reported for some rows only, either as once, few or many, or as a class for expanded clones.

>TRBV9|NA|15|TRBJ2-3|NA
CASSVVAGLTDTQYF
TGTGCCAGCAGCGTAGTGGCGGGTCTCACAGATACGCAGTATTTT
>TRBV9|NA|13|TRBJ1-1|NA
CASSVGGYTEAFF
TGTGCCAGCAGCGTGGGGGGGTACACTGAAGCTTTCTTT
>TRBV4-1|NA|12|TRBJ1-5|NA
CASSQGNQPQHF
TGCGCCAGCAGCCAGGGCAATCAGCCCCAGCATTTT
>TRBV6-1|once|14|TRBJ1-4|NA
CASTQGGANEKLFF
TGTGCCAGCACTCAGGGAGGGGCTAATGAAAAACTGTTTTTT
>TRBV7-2|once|12|TRBJ2-3|NA
CASSPPSDTQYF
TGTGCCAGCAGCCCCCCGTCAGATACGCAGTATTTT
>TRBV2|NA|13|TRBJ2-1|TRBD2
CARGGLAGGGQFF
TGTGCCAGAGGGGGACTAGCGGGGGGTGGGCAGTTCTTC
>TRBV5-4|NA|16|TRBJ2-3|NA
CASRRGPGAFTDTQYF
TGTGCCAGCAGAAGGGGCCCAGGGGCCTTCACAGATACGCAGTATTTT
>TRBV5-1|NA|15|TRBJ2-1|TRBD2
CASRALAGSLGEQFF
TGCGCCAGCAGGGCCCTAGCGGGGAGTCTCGGCGAGCAGTTCTTC
>TRBV2|NA|13|TRBJ2-7|TRBD1
CASRGQAWSEQYF
TGTGCCAGCAGGGGACAGGCATGGTCCGAGCAGTACTTC
>TRBV7-3|NA|15|TRBJ2-1|TRBD2
CASSLGSSGYNEQFF
TGTGCCAGCAGCTTAGGGTCTAGCGGGTACAATGAGCAGTTCTTC
>TRBV18|NA|14|TRBJ1-5|NA
CASSPSSGNQPQHF
TGTGCCAGCTCACCGTCTTCCGGGAATCAGCCCCAGCATTTT
>TRBV30|NA|13|TRBJ2-2|NA
CAWSVSEAGELFF
TGTGCCTGGAGTGTTAGCGAGGCCGGGGAGCTGTTTTTT
>TRBV19|few|14|TRBJ1-4|TRBD1
CASATGGTNEKLFF
TGTGCCAGTGCAACAGGGGGAACTAATGAAAAACTGTTTTTT
>TRBV5-1|medium-sized|15|TRBJ2-7|TRBD2
CASSSGLAAFDEQYF
TGCGCCAGCAGCTCCGGACTAGCGGCGTTTGACGAGCAGTACTTC
>TRBV2|NA|15|TRBJ1-2|TRBD1
CASSRRTGRGYGYTF
TGTGCCAGCAGCAGGAGGACAGGCCGCGGATATGGCTACACCTTC
>TRBV5-4|NA|12|TRBJ2-3|NA
CASSLSADTQYF
TGTGCCAGCAGCTTGTCGGCGGATACGCAGTATTTT
>TRBV18|NA|11|TRBJ2-1|NA
CASSPVNEQFF
TGTGCCAGCTCACCGGTCAATGAGCAGTTCTTC
>TRBV30|NA|17|TRBJ2-6|TRBD1
CAWRDRVPLSGANVLTF
TGTGCCTGGAGGGACAGGGTACCCCTCTCTGGGGCCAACGTCCTGACTTTC
>TRBV19|NA|15|TRBJ2-1|NA
CASSQPGRATDEQFF
TGTGCCAGTAGCCAACCCGGACGGGCTACGGATGAGCAGTTCTTC
>TRBV14|NA|18|TRBJ2-3|NA
CASSRRGYTPYGTDTQYF
TGTGCCAGCAGCCGTAGGGGTTATACACCCTATGGGACAGATACGCAGTATTTT
>TRBV6-6|NA|15|TRBJ1-5|NA
CASSYKLQGIQPQHF
TGTGCCAGCAGTTATAAACTGCAGGGGATCCAGCCCCAGCATTTT
>TRBV7-9|NA|12|TRBJ2-1|NA
CASSLGQYEQFF
TGTGCCAGCAGCTTAGGTCAATATGAGCAGTTCTTC
>TRBV7-9|NA|14|TRBJ1-6|NA
CASSLAAQGTPLHF
TGTGCCAGCAGCTTAGCCGCACAGGGCACACCCCTCCACTTT
>TRBV5-1|few|16|TRBJ2-7|NA
CASSLVSGGTTYEQYF
TGCGCCAGCAGCTTGGTATCGGGGGGCACTACCTACGAGCAGTACTTC
>TRBV7-9|NA|12|TRBJ1-3|TRBD1
CASSFETGSGYF
TGTGCCAGCAGCTTTGAGACAGGGTCTGGATATTTT
>TRBV4-2|NA|14|TRBJ2-5|NA
CASSQEEGRETQYF
TGTGCCAGCAGCCAAGAAGAGGGGCGGGAGACCCAGTACTTC
>TRBV6-1|NA|12|TRBJ1-5|NA
CASSEDNQPQHF
TGTGCCAGCAGTGAGGACAATCAGCCCCAGCATTTT
>TRBV2|NA|14|TRBJ2-7|TRBD1
CASSVLGQGYEQYF
TGTGCCAGCAGTGTTCTAGGACAGGGGTACGAGCAGTACTTC
>TRBV18|NA|15|TRBJ1-5|TRBD1
CASSFDRAYNQPQHF
TGTGCCAGCTCCTTCGACAGGGCCTACAATCAGCCCCAGCATTTT
>TRBV19|NA|15|TRBJ2-6|NA
CASSMEGLGANVLTF
TGTGCCAGTAGTATGGAGGGGCTTGGGGCCAACGTCCTGACTTTC
>TRBV5-6|NA|16|TRBJ1-6|NA
CASSLRHRIHNSPLHF
TGTGCCAGCAGCTTGCGTCATAGGATCCATAATTCACCCCTCCACTTT
>TRBV30|once|9|TRBJ1-2|NA
CAWTGGYTF
TGTGCCTGGACCGGGGGCTACACCTTC
>TRBV11-2|NA|14|TRBJ2-2|NA
CASSLVGGTGELFF
TGTGCCAGCAGCTTAGTGGGCGGCACCGGGGAGCTGTTTTTT
>TRBV5-5|few|13|TRBJ1-2|NA
CASSLRGDYGYTF
TGTGCCAGCAGTTTGAGGGGGGACTATGGCTACACCTTC
>TRBV13|once|16|TRBJ2-6|NA
CASSSRLLSGANVLTF
TGTGCCAGCAGCTCCCGTCTCCTCTCTGGGGCCAACGTCCTGACTTTC
>TRBV2|NA|13|TRBJ2-5|NA
CASVGGGRETQYF
TGTGCCAGCGTCGGGGGTGGGCGAGAGACCCAGTACTTC
>TRBV29-1|NA|12|TRBJ1-2|NA
CSVESQEYGYTF
TGCAGCGTTGAGAGTCAGGAGTATGGCTACACCTTC
>TRBV6-5|NA|14|TRBJ1-4|NA
CASRDSATNEKLFF
TGTGCCAGCAGAGATAGTGCAACTAATGAAAAACTGTTTTTT
>TRBV11-3|NA|19|TRBJ2-7|TRBD1
CASSLSPERGGQGTYEQYF
TGTGCCAGCAGCTTAAGCCCCGAAAGGGGGGGACAGGGGACGTACGAGCAGTACTTC
>TRBV5-4|NA|11|TRBJ2-7|NA
CASSLKYEQYF
TGTGCCAGCAGCTTGAAATACGAGCAGTACTTC
>TRBV30|NA|13|TRBJ2-7|NA
CAWSVEGSYEQYF
TGTGCCTGGAGTGTAGAAGGGTCCTACGAGCAGTACTTC
>TRBV4-1|NA|19|TRBJ2-1|TRBD2
CASSQVRSAVTSGHNEQFF
TGCGCCAGCAGCCAAGTTAGGAGTGCGGTCACTAGCGGCCACAATGAGCAGTTCTTC
>TRBV4-2|NA|15|TRBJ1-5|NA
CASSPRLGANQPQHF
TGTGCCAGCAGCCCCCGTTTGGGGGCCAATCAGCCCCAGCATTTT
>TRBV11-2|NA|15|TRBJ1-1|TRBD1
CASSLSSTGLGEAFF
TGTGCCAGCAGCTTATCATCGACAGGGCTCGGAGAAGCTTTCTTT
>TRBV27|NA|16|TRBJ2-3|NA
CASSFLGTYSTDTQYF
TGTGCCAGCAGTTTCTTGGGGACGTATAGCACAGATACGCAGTATTTT
>TRBV7-2|NA|17|TRBJ2-1|TRBD1
CASSRLAGTGLNNEQFF
TGTGCCAGCAGCCGGCTCGCGGGGACAGGGCTTAACAATGAGCAGTTCTTC
>TRBV6-6|NA|16|TRBJ1-1|NA
CASSYRPPLSNTEAFF
TGTGCCAGCAGTTACCGACCCCCCCTCTCCAACACTGAAGCTTTCTTT
>TRBV21-1|NA|23|TRBJ2-7|NA
CASSNATRGRLAGGHLRTVEQYF
TGTGCCAGCAGCAATGCAACGCGGGGGCGACTAGCGGGGGGGCATCTTCGAACGGTCGAGCAGTACTTC
>TRBV11-1|NA|15|TRBJ2-7|NA
CASSFPGQGPWEQYF
TGTGCCAGCAGCTTCCCGGGACAAGGACCCTGGGAGCAGTACTTC
>TRBV5-4|medium-sized|15|TRBJ2-4|NA
CASSLTPTTKNIQYF
TGTGCCAGCAGCTTAACGCCTACGACCAAAAACATTCAGTACTTC
>TRBV15|NA|16|TRBJ2-5|NA
CATSRSRGAGQETRYF
TGTGCCACCAGCAGGTCTAGGGGGGCGGGCCAAGAGACCCGGTACTTC
>TRBV5-4|NA|16|TRBJ1-6|TRBD1
CASSLSGGSINSPLHF
TGTGCCAGCAGCTTATCAGGGGGCTCTATTAATTCACCCCTCCACTTT
>TRBV4-1|NA|14|TRBJ1-2|NA
CASSQVRGAGGYTF
TGCGCCAGCAGCCAAGTACGGGGGGCGGGGGGCTACACCTTC
>TRBV19|NA|16|TRBJ2-7|NA
CASSNNPRSPSYEQYF
TGTGCCAGTAGTAACAATCCCAGGTCTCCATCCTACGAGCAGTACTTC
>TRBV5-1|few|15|TRBJ1-2|NA
CASSWGQLDDYGYTF
TGCGCCAGCAGCTGGGGGCAGCTAGACGACTATGGCTACACCTTC
>TRBV4-1|NA|13|TRBJ2-5|NA
CASSLRAGETQYF
TGCGCCAGCAGCCTAAGGGCAGGAGAGACCCAGTACTTC
>TRBV28|NA|13|TRBJ1-5|NA
CASSLGLSQPQHF
TGTGCCAGCAGTTTGGGTTTGAGTCAGCCCCAGCATTTT
>TRBV5-1|NA|15|TRBJ2-3|TRBD2
CASSLSGGELDTQYF
TGCGCCAGCAGCTTAAGCGGGGGGGAGTTGGATACGCAGTATTTT
>TRBV7-3|NA|15|TRBJ2-7|TRBD2
CASSQPRGVPYEQYF
TGTGCCAGCAGCCAACCTCGGGGGGTGCCCTACGAGCAGTACTTC
>TRBV6-5|NA|16|TRBJ2-1|NA
CASSYSTPHIAREQFF
TGTGCCAGCAGTTACTCGACCCCCCATATAGCCAGGGAGCAGTTCTTC